This T cell receptor beta chain originates from a study of blood T cells in healthy people across ages. On this clonotype itself: Its antigen is as yet unknown.

Study-level results: From one million sequenced T cells, diversity estimates were lower bounds.

Together with a sample-barcoded 5' primer, a J-beta primer mix was included in a second PCR lasting about 6 to 11 cycles. Via MiXCR, TCRdb re-called the 5' RACE reads, giving one row per CDR3 protein. Among approximately 1.5 million distinct CDR3 sequences listed, roughly 32% were seen once. CDR3 length: 14 amino acids. Looked up from germline, CDR1 is MNHNS and CDR2 is SASEGT. Trimming stripped 1 base from V and 7 bases from J, with 11 bases between. The sequence was collected from a young woman in good health. V gene TRBV6-1 combines with J gene TRBJ1-5; D unresolved. The specimen sequenced was blood. CDR3 bases: TGTGCCAGCAGTGAAGTAAGGGAAGGGCAGCCCCAGCATTTT. The encoded protein is CASSEVREGQPQHF.